This T cell receptor (beta chain) was recorded in a study of T-cell memory formation after mild COVID-19. Study background: Among the donors, TCR clusters were largely specific to each donor. Study observations and caveats: Contracting clones from day 15 to 85 had balanced CD4/CD8; later expanders favoured CD4+. Among clones peaking at day 37 in the second wave, SARS-CoV-2 specificity remained unconfirmed. Some clones that responded turned up in pre-infection memory, which suggests that cross-reactive memory joined in.

With regard to this clonotype: What it binds is unknown.

TCRdb analysed the 5' RACE reads with MiXCR anew, one entry per CDR3 protein. The sample consists of hundreds of thousands of distinct CDR3 sequences, over 25% of them appearing once. Sequences were obtained from PBMCs or a T cell subset sorted from them (not recorded which). This clonotype was sampled from an adult woman who had mild COVID-19 (a few samples of this study predate the infection). Cell type and time point are not known.

DNA of the CDR3: TGTGCCAGCAGCCAGGCCGGGACATGGGCTTTCTTT. It yields the protein CASSQAGTWAFF. This chain uses TRBV3-1 with TRBJ1-1, with a tentative D call TRBD1 (6 bases). Germline CDR1 LGHDT, CDR2 YNNKEL (reference sequence). Trimming shortened V by 3 bases and J by 11 bases, and 13 bases separated the two germline ends. This CDR3 spans 12 amino acids. The full variable domain, its missing parts supplied by reference TRBV3-1 and TRBJ1-1, is DTAVSQTPKYLVTQMGNDKSIKCEQNLGHDTMYWYKQDSKKFLKIMFSYNNKELIINETVPNRFSPKSPDKAHLNLHINSLELGDSAVYFCASSQAGTWAFFGQGTRLTVV.